This T cell receptor (beta chain) was sequenced for a study of response to subunit inactivated influenza vaccine. Germline assignment: CDR1 SQVTM and CDR2 ANQGSEA. Trimming shortened V by 6 bases and J by 0 bases, and 11 bases separated the two germline ends. The CDR3 loop spans 13 amino acids. TCRdb reprocessed the RT-PCR reads via MiXCR and lists one record per CDR3 protein. This table has 300,000 to 350,000 distinct CDR3 sequences, around a fifth appearing once. This clonotype was picked up many times. This TCR came from a man aged 45 to 75 who received an inactivated influenza vaccine. The sample in question was PBMCs from blood, obtained approximately 20 months after vaccination. V and J are TRBV29-1 and TRBJ1-1; D uncertain. The CDR3 here is CSVRTAMNTEAFF. As DNA, the CDR3 is TGCAGCGTGAGGACGGCTATGAACACTGAAGCTTTCTTT.